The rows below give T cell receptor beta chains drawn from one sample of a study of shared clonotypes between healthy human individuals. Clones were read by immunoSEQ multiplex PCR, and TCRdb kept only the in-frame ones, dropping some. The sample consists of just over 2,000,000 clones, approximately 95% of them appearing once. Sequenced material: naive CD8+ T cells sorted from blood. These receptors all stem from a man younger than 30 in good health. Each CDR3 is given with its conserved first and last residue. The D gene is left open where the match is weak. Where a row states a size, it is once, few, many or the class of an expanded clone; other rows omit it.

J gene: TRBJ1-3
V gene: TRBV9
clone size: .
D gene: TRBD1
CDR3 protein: CASSPLQGAENTIYF
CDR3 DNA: TGTGCCAGCAGCCCCCTACAGGGGGCGGAAAACACCATATATTTT

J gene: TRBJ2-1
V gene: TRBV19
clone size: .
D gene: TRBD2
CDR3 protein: CASRDIASGRIAYNEQFF
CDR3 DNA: TGTGCCAGTAGAGATATTGCTAGCGGGAGGATCGCCTACAATGAGCAGTTCTTC

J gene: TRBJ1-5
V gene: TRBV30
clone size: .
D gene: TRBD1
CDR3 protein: CAWSTGGRHLKHF
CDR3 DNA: TGTGCCTGGAGTACAGGGGGCCGTCATTTAAAGCATTTT

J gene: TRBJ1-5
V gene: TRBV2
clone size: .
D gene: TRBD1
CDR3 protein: CGKRDRVQPQHF
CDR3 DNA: TGTGGCAAACGGGACAGGGTTCAGCCCCAGCATTTT

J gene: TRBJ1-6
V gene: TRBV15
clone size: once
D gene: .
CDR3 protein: CATRVGEARASLLRF
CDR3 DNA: TGTGCCACCCGGGTTGGAGAGGCGCGAGCTTCACTCCTCCGCTTT

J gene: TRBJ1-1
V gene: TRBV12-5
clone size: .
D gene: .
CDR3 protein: CASGLQGGRTEAFF
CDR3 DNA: TGTGCTAGTGGTTTACAGGGAGGAAGAACTGAAGCTTTCTTT

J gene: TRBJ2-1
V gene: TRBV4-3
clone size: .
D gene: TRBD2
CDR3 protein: CASSRRSGKSSYNEQFF
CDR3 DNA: TGCGCCAGCAGCCGCCGTAGCGGGAAAAGCTCCTACAATGAGCAGTTCTTC

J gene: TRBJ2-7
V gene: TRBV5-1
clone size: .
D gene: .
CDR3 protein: CASSDSGAPTYEQYF
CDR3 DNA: TGCGCCAGCAGCGACTCGGGGGCACCTACCTACGAGCAGTACTTC

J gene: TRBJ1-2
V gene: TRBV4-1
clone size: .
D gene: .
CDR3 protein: CASSQVGILNYGYTF
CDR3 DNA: TGCGCCAGCAGCCAAGTTGGGATTTTAAACTATGGCTACACCTTC

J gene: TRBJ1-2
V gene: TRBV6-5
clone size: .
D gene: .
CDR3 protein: CASSYGGSPHGYTF
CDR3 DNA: TGTGCCAGCAGTTACGGTGGCAGTCCCCATGGCTACACCTTC

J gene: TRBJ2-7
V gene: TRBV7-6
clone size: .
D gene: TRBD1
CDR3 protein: CASSLLVGGTGDEQYF
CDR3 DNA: TGTGCCAGCAGCTTATTAGTCGGAGGGACAGGGGACGAGCAGTACTTC

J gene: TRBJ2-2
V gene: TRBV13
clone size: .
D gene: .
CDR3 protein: CASSLAGLPNDDTGELFF
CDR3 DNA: TGTGCCAGCAGCTTAGCAGGGCTACCAAATGACGACACCGGGGAGCTGTTTTTT

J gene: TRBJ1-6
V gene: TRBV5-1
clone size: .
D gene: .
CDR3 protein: CASSLEGGLSSPLHF
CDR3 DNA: TGCGCCAGCAGCTTGGAAGGGGGGCTCAGTTCACCCCTCCACTTT

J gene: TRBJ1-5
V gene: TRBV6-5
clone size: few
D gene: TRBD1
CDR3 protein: CASSYSAGGQPQHF
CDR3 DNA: TGTGCCAGCAGTTACTCTGCAGGGGGCCAGCCCCAGCATTTT

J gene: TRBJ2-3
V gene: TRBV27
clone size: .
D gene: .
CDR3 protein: CASKNTDTQYF
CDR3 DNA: TGTGCCAGCAAGAACACAGATACGCAGTATTTT